Shown below are 15 T cell receptor beta chains from a single sample sequenced in a study of beta chain features in type 1 diabetes. TCRB transcripts that were expressed got sequenced, as all of the isolated RNA had been reverse transcribed. The method was immunoSEQ multiplex PCR; TCRdb's version includes in-frame clones alone and lacks a portion of them. The sample consists of about 360,000 clones, around 12% of them appearing once. The sequenced sample consisted of naive CD4+ T cells from blood. The receptors were gathered from a man in his late teens or twenties in good health.

The chain combines TRBV5-6 with TRBJ2-7; a weak D match, TRBD1 (5 bases). V was shortened by 4 bases and J by 3 bases, with 14 bases between the two germline ends. CDR3 length: 14 residues. The germline gives CDR1 SGHDT, CDR2 YYEEEE. As DNA, the CDR3 is TGTGCCAGCAGCCTACTGACAGCTAGCTACGAGCAGTACTTC. This encodes CASSLLTASYEQYF.

The J gene is TRBJ1-3, the V gene TRBV7-2; D gene unclear. The CDR3 consists of 13 residues. The V gene lost 2 bases and the J gene lost 2 bases, with 4 bases spanning the gap. Germline CDR1 reads SGHTA; CDR2 reads FQGNSA. The CDR3 region has the DNA TGTGCCAGCAGCTTAACAACTGGAAACACCATATATTTT. The encoded protein is CASSLTTGNTIYF.

This clone showed up just once. The chain carries TRBV28 and TRBJ2-5; 7 bases are a match to TRBD1. Trimming removed 1 base from V and 3 bases from J; junction bases left unmatched: 8. Germline assignment: CDR1 MDHEN and CDR2 SYDVKM. This CDR3 contains 16 residues. CDR3 amino acids: CASSLSSGTAEETQYF. The CDR3 DNA reads TGTGCCAGCAGTTTATCCTCCGGGACAGCGGAAGAGACCCAGTACTTC.

The table lists this clone with a few counts. The chain joins TRBV19 to TRBJ1-6; 8 bases are a match to TRBD1. The germline gives CDR1 LNHDA, CDR2 SQIVND (reference sequence). The CDR3 has 14 amino acids. Trimming removed 9 bases from V and 10 bases from J; junction bases left unmatched: 11. CDR3 sequence: CASSGQGRGSPLHF. CDR3 bases: TGTGCCAGCTCCGGACAGGGAAGAGGGTCACCCCTCCACTTT.

The chain couples TRBV9 to TRBJ2-5; D perhaps matches TRBD1 (7 bases). The CDR3 runs 15 residues. The V end lost 3 bases, the J end lost 5 bases, and 17 bases lay between the germline ends. Looked up from germline, CDR1 is SGDLS and CDR2 is YYNGEE. In nucleotides, the CDR3 is TGTGCCAGCAGCGCGAGACAGGGCGGGATCGAGACCCAGTACTTC. Its translation is CASSARQGGIETQYF. Supplemented by reference TRBV9 and TRBJ2-5, the full variable domain reads DSGVTQTPKHLITATGQRVTLRCSPRSGDLSVYWYQQSLDQGLQFLIQYYNGEERAKGNILERFSAQQFPDLHSELNLSSLELGDSALYFCASSARQGGIETQYFGPGTRLLVL.

To note about this clone: Other nucleotide sequences from this sample produce the same CDR3. The CDR3 loop reads CASSPGTGNYGYTF. In DNA, the CDR3 is TGTGCCAGCTCACCAGGGACAGGGAACTATGGCTACACCTTC. The chain carries TRBV18 and TRBJ1-2; 9 bases align to TRBD1. From germline, CDR1 is KGHSH and CDR2 LQKENI. The CDR3 extends over 14 amino acids. The trim removed 2 bases at V and 2 bases at J, leaving 0 bases unmatched. Complete variable domain (other parts from reference TRBV18 and TRBJ1-2): NAGVMQNPRHLVRRRGQEARLRCSPMKGHSHVYWYRQLPEEGLKFMVYLQKENIIDESGMPKERFSAEFPKEGPSILRIQQVVRGDSAAYFCASSPGTGNYGYTFGSGTRLTVV.

This clone was picked up a small number of times. The chain has TRBV5-1 and TRBJ2-2, with 8 nucleotides matching TRBD2. Trimming took 6 bases from V and 4 from J; bases not matched to a gene: 11. Germline assignment: CDR1 SGHRS and CDR2 YFSETQ. The CDR3 has 16 residues. The CDR3 sequence: CASTRRTSRSTGELFF. CDR3 in DNA: TGCGCCAGCACCCGACGGACTAGCCGTTCCACCGGGGAGCTGTTTTTT.

The sample holds one count of this clone. The V and J genes are TRBV30 and TRBJ1-3; the D is unclear. The CDR3 contains 14 residues. V was pared by 4 bases and J by 0 bases, with 10 bases between. Germline V gene sequence: CDR1 GTSNPN, CDR2 SVGIG (reference sequence). CDR3 sequence reads: CAWNPGDSGNTIYF. As DNA, the CDR3 is TGTGCCTGGAACCCCGGGGACTCTGGAAACACCATATATTTT.

This clone was detected only a few times. This rearrangement joins TRBV28 to TRBJ1-5, with 8 bases fitting TRBD1. Germline-derived CDR1 and CDR2 are MDHEN and SYDVKM. This CDR3 has 16 residues. Losses at the gene ends were 3 bases for V and 4 bases for J; bases not matched to a gene: 8. The CDR3 here is CASSLSGTGRNQPQHF. In nucleotides, the CDR3 is TGTGCCAGCAGTTTGTCAGGGACAGGCAGAAATCAGCCCCAGCATTTT.

This clone was observed a handful of times. V usage is TRBV19 and J usage is TRBJ2-3, with D possibly matching TRBD2 (6 bases). The V end was cut by 3 bases, the J end by 4 bases, with 11 bases between. CDR3 length equals 14 residues. Germline V gene data show CDR1 as LNHDA and CDR2 as SQIVND (reference sequence). CDR3 region: CASSMGRGSDTQYF. CDR3 nucleotide sequence: TGTGCCAGTAGTATGGGTCGGGGGTCAGATACGCAGTATTTT.

In its sample, this clone was seen a few times. The chain has TRBV15 and TRBJ2-1; 7 bases match TRBD2. The trim removed 0 bases at V and 7 bases at J, leaving 9 bases unmatched. CDR1 LNHNV and CDR2 YYDKDF come from the germline V gene (reference sequence). This CDR3 is 16 amino acids long. The CDR3: CATSRDRIRGGNEQFF. Written as DNA, the CDR3 is TGTGCCACCAGCAGAGATAGGATACGCGGGGGTAATGAGCAGTTCTTC. The variable domain in full, completed from reference TRBV15 and TRBJ2-1, reads DAMVIQNPRYQVTQFGKPVTLSCSQTLNHNVMYWYQQKSSQAPKLLFHYYDKDFNNEADTPDNFQSRRPNTSFCFLDIRSPGLGDTAMYLCATSRDRIRGGNEQFFGPGTRLTVL.

V gene TRBV7-8 combines with J gene TRBJ2-7, with 8 bases that match TRBD2. The ends lost 0 bases at V and 4 bases at J; junction bases unmatched: 5. The germline CDR1 and CDR2 sequences are SGHVS and FQNEAQ. CDR3 length: 15 residues. The CDR3 nucleotides read TGTGCCAGCAGCTTAGCGGAACTAGCGGATTACGAGCAGTACTTC. It yields the protein CASSLAELADYEQYF.

This chain uses TRBV10-3 with TRBJ2-7; 9 nucleotides line up with TRBD1. The length of the CDR3 is 13 residues. Germline lookup yields CDR1 ENHRY and CDR2 SYGVKD. With 6 bases clipped from V and 2 bases from J, the junction kept 2 bases outside the gene matches. CDR3 coding DNA: TGTGCCATCAGCCGGACAGGGGCCTACGAGCAGTACTTC. It translates to CAISRTGAYEQYF.

The DNA of the CDR3 is TGTGCCAGCAGTCTTAGGGACAGGGCGACTGAAGCTTTCTTT. It yields the protein CASSLRDRATEAFF. This chain uses TRBV27 with TRBJ1-1; 9 nucleotides line up with TRBD1. The CDR3 has 14 amino acids. V was pared by 5 bases and J by 5 bases, with 6 bases of the junction left unmatched. From germline, CDR1 is MNHEY and CDR2 SMNVEV (reference sequence).

Only a few counts were recorded for this clone. The genes are TRBV28 and TRBJ2-7, with 8 bases lining up with TRBD1. V was pared by 11 bases and J by 5 bases, with 8 bases of the junction left unmatched. Germline-derived CDR1 and CDR2 are MDHEN and SYDVKM. The CDR3 is 12 amino acids. CDR3 bases: TGTGCCGGCGGACAGGGTCAGGACGAGCAGTACTTC. It translates to CAGGQGQDEQYF. The whole variable domain, filled in from reference TRBV28 and TRBJ2-7, reads DVKVTQSSRYLVKRTGEKVFLECVQDMDHENMFWYRQDPGLGLRLIYFSYDVKMKEKGDIPEGYSVSREKKERFSLILESASTNQTSMYLCAGGQGQDEQYFGPGTRLTVT.